At least ten counts were recorded for the clone carrying this TCR beta chain. What it recognizes is unknown. The data derive from a study of response to subunit inactivated influenza vaccine. With 1 base removed from V and 2 bases from J, the gap between germline ends came to 11 bases. The CDR3 has 15 amino acids. Germline lookup yields CDR1 SEHNR and CDR2 FQNEAQ (reference sequence). TCRdb passed the RT-PCR reads through MiXCR, listing each CDR3 protein once. This sample has fewer than 650,000 distinct CDR3 sequences, with 13% found just once. Study results and caveats: The authors put forward the suggestion that each seasonal influenza vaccination may bring in only a limited number of new T cells.

The rearrangement uses TRBV7-9 and TRBJ2-5, with D hard to call. Source: PBMCs from blood, taken roughly 45 days after vaccination. The receptor comes from a man aged 45 to 65 who received an inactivated influenza vaccine. CDR3 nucleotide sequence: TGTGCCAGCAGCTTAGGAGGTCTTTCTCAAGAGACCCAGTACTTC. Translated, it gives CASSLGGLSQETQYF. Combining the CDR3 with reference TRBV7-9 and TRBJ2-5 gives the whole variable domain DTGVSQNPRHKITKRGQNVTFRCDPISEHNRLYWYRQTLGQGPEFLTYFQNEAQLEKSRLLSDRFSAERPKGSFSTLEIQRTEQGDSAMYLCASSLGGLSQETQYFGPGTRLLVL.